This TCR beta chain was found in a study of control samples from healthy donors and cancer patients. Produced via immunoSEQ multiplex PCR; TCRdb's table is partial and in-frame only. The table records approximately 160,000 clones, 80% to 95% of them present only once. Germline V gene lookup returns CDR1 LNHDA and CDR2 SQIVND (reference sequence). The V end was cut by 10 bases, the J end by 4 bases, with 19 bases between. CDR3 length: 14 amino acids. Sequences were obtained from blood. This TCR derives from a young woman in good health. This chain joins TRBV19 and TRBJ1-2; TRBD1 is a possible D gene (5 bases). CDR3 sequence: CATTRGGVIYGYTF. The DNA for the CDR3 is TGTGCCACTACCCGGGGCGGCGTAATCTATGGCTACACCTTC.